The rows below give T cell receptor beta chains drawn from one sample of a study of blood T cell repertoires in COVID-19. Using immunoSEQ multiplex PCR, the repertoire was profiled, and TCRdb retains in-frame clones only, with some absent. Here the sample spans over 350,000 clones, around 88% being singletons. The sample comprised peripheral blood. The receptors were sampled from a young woman with acute or convalescent COVID-19. Each CDR3 is given with its conserved first and last residue. Fields, in order: V gene, D gene, clone size, J gene, CDR3 protein, CDR3 DNA. D genes are given only for firm matches. Rows may omit the clone size; those that give it use once, few, many or a size class.

TRBV30	TRBD1	.	TRBJ2-5	CAGGQAIQETQYF	TGTGCCGGGGGACAGGCTATCCAAGAGACCCAGTACTTC
TRBV5-1	.	.	TRBJ1-1	CASKEGGRTEAFF	TGCGCCAGCAAGGAGGGGGGGCGAACAGAAGCTTTCTTT
TRBV6-5	.	once	TRBJ1-2	CASTGEYGYTF	TGTGCCAGCACGGGGGAATATGGCTACACCTTC
TRBV9	TRBD1	.	TRBJ1-2	CASSPEGTGSDYGYTF	TGTGCCAGCAGCCCCGAGGGGACAGGGTCTGACTATGGCTACACCTTC
TRBV28	.	.	TRBJ1-5	CASTSGGTLSNQPQHF	TGTGCCAGCACCTCGGGGGGGACACTTAGCAATCAGCCCCAGCATTTT
TRBV5-1	TRBD2	.	TRBJ2-1	CASSHGLAGPKGSYNEQFF	TGCGCCAGCAGCCACGGGCTAGCGGGGCCTAAAGGTTCCTACAATGAGCAGTTCTTC
TRBV29-1	TRBD1	.	TRBJ2-1	CSSGQGYNEQFF	TGCAGCTCGGGACAGGGTTACAATGAGCAGTTCTTC
TRBV19	TRBD1	.	TRBJ2-7	CASSIVGQKGSYEQYF	TGTGCCAGTAGTATAGTGGGACAGAAAGGGTCTTACGAGCAGTACTTC
TRBV4-1	TRBD1	.	TRBJ1-2	CASSQAPGGAYGYTF	TGCGCCAGCAGCCAAGCCCCAGGGGGCGCCTATGGCTACACCTTC
TRBV7-8	TRBD1	.	TRBJ1-1	CASSSQTGAPTEAFF	TGTGCCAGCAGCTCTCAGACAGGGGCGCCCACTGAAGCTTTCTTT
TRBV9	TRBD2	.	TRBJ2-3	CASSVSGGIGGTDTQYF	TGTGCCAGCAGCGTATCGGGGGGGATTGGTGGCACAGATACGCAGTATTTT
TRBV19	.	.	TRBJ1-1	CASNMGEDTEAFF	TGTGCCAGTAATATGGGAGAGGACACTGAAGCTTTCTTT
TRBV13	.	.	TRBJ2-2	CASSLRGGNTGELFF	TGTGCCAGCAGCTTAAGAGGGGGAAACACCGGGGAGCTGTTTTTT
TRBV6-6	.	.	TRBJ1-1	CASREVGTEAFF	TGTGCCAGCAGGGAGGTTGGAACCGAAGCTTTCTTT
TRBV28	TRBD1	.	TRBJ1-4	CASSKRDRVEKLFF	TGTGCCAGCAGTAAACGGGACAGGGTTGAAAAACTGTTTTTT
TRBV7-6	.	.	TRBJ2-3	CASSLLAPPTDTQYF	TGTGCCAGCAGCTTATTAGCACCGCCCACAGATACGCAGTATTTT
TRBV19	TRBD2	.	TRBJ2-3	CASTMTSGFTDTQYF	TGTGCCAGTACTATGACTAGCGGGTTCACAGATACGCAGTATTTT
TRBV24-1	TRBD1	.	TRBJ2-2	CATSGVDRGAGELFF	TGTGCCACCAGTGGGGTGGACAGGGGTGCCGGGGAGCTGTTTTTT
TRBV5-1	.	few	TRBJ2-7	CASSPVGGRGSEQYF	TGCGCCAGCAGTCCTGTTGGGGGCAGGGGAAGCGAGCAGTACTTC
TRBV24-1	.	.	TRBJ2-1	CATSDPRGGIYNEQFF	TGTGCCACCAGTGACCCCCGGGGAGGCATTTACAATGAGCAGTTCTTC
TRBV5-4	.	.	TRBJ1-2	CASSLAYITNYGYTF	TGTGCCAGCAGCTTGGCCTATATTACTAACTATGGCTACACCTTC
TRBV18	TRBD1	.	TRBJ1-1	CASYEGADGFLATEAFF	TGTGCCAGCTATGAGGGGGCGGACGGTTTTTTGGCCACTGAAGCTTTCTTT
TRBV7-9	TRBD1	few	TRBJ1-2	CASSLGGTGKGGYTF	TGTGCCAGCAGCTTAGGAGGGACAGGAAAGGGGGGCTACACCTTC
TRBV5-1	.	.	TRBJ2-1	CASSLGEVNEQFF	TGCGCCAGCAGCTTGGGGGAGGTTAATGAGCAGTTCTTC
TRBV4-2	TRBD1	few	TRBJ1-5	CASSPDRDYQPQHF	TGTGCCAGCAGCCCGGACAGGGATTATCAGCCCCAGCATTTT
TRBV29-1	TRBD1	.	TRBJ1-2	CSVGSGGIFLKSDGYTF	TGCAGCGTAGGTTCAGGGGGCATATTTTTAAAGAGCGATGGCTACACCTTC
TRBV24-1	.	.	TRBJ2-3	CATSARRSWENTQYF	TGTGCCACCAGTGCTCGGCGCTCCTGGGAGAATACGCAGTATTTT
TRBV5-1	.	.	TRBJ1-2	CASSPTETPYTF	TGCGCCAGCAGCCCGACAGAAACTCCCTACACCTTC
TRBV5-1	TRBD1	.	TRBJ1-2	CASSLGGAGTAFRHYGYTF	TGCGCCAGCAGCTTGGGGGGGGCCGGGACAGCATTTCGCCATTACGGCTACACCTTC
TRBV9	.	once	TRBJ2-3	CASSVAGGDTQYF	TGTGCCAGCAGCGTAGCCGGGGGAGATACGCAGTATTTT
TRBV5-6	.	.	TRBJ2-7	CASSLRAGSYEQYF	TGTGCCAGCAGCTTAAGGGCGGGGTCCTACGAGCAGTACTTC
TRBV3-1/TRBV3-2	TRBD2	once	TRBJ2-3	CASSLGLPGDTQYF	TGTGCCAGCAGCTTGGGACTACCAGGGGATACGCAGTATTTT
TRBV5-1	.	.	TRBJ1-2	CASSLVDAGPGYGYTF	TGCGCCAGCAGCTTGGTGGATGCGGGGCCGGGCTATGGCTACACCTTC
TRBV5-1	TRBD2	.	TRBJ2-2	CASSLAAGVAGELFF	TGCGCCAGCAGCTTGGCAGCGGGGGTCGCCGGGGAGCTGTTTTTT
TRBV5-6	.	.	TRBJ2-5	CASSLKWLAEETQYF	TGTGCCAGCAGCTTGAAGTGGCTAGCCGAAGAGACCCAGTACTTC
TRBV6-5	TRBD1	.	TRBJ2-7	CASSYPDRDEQYF	TGTGCCAGCAGTTACCCCGACAGGGACGAGCAGTACTTC
TRBV6-5	TRBD1	.	TRBJ1-2	CASSYTGTGGVYGYTF	TGTGCCAGCAGTTACACCGGGACAGGGGGCGTCTATGGCTACACCTTC
TRBV5-6	.	.	TRBJ2-5	CASSLGVSLETQYF	TGTGCCAGCAGCTTAGGAGTGTCCCTTGAGACCCAGTACTTC
TRBV7-6	TRBD2	.	TRBJ2-7	CASSSGVAGGNYEQYF	TGTGCCAGCAGCTCTGGAGTAGCGGGGGGTAACTACGAGCAGTACTTC
TRBV3-1/TRBV3-2	TRBD2	.	TRBJ2-2	CASKGLAGHGTGELFF	TGTGCCAGCAAGGGACTAGCGGGCCACGGCACCGGGGAGCTGTTTTTT
TRBV3-1/TRBV3-2	.	.	TRBJ1-3	CASSQPSGSSGNTIYF	TGTGCCAGCAGCCAGCCCTCAGGGTCCTCTGGAAACACCATATATTTT
TRBV2	TRBD1	.	TRBJ2-5	CASNQIGQGRETQYF	TGTGCCAGCAATCAGATAGGACAGGGACGAGAGACCCAGTACTTC
TRBV28	.	once	TRBJ1-4	CASSIGEKLFF	TGTGCCAGCAGTATCGGTGAAAAACTGTTTTTT
TRBV15	.	.	TRBJ1-6	CATSRVRDSPLHF	TGTGCCACCAGCAGAGTGAGGGATTCACCCCTCCACTTT
TRBV18	.	.	TRBJ2-1	CASSPGHSSYNEQFF	TGTGCCAGCTCACCGGGACACAGCTCCTACAATGAGCAGTTCTTC
TRBV6-2/TRBV6-3	TRBD2	.	TRBJ2-7	CASSGHLGGIPYEQYF	TGTGCCAGCAGTGGGCACCTCGGGGGGATACCTTACGAGCAGTACTTC